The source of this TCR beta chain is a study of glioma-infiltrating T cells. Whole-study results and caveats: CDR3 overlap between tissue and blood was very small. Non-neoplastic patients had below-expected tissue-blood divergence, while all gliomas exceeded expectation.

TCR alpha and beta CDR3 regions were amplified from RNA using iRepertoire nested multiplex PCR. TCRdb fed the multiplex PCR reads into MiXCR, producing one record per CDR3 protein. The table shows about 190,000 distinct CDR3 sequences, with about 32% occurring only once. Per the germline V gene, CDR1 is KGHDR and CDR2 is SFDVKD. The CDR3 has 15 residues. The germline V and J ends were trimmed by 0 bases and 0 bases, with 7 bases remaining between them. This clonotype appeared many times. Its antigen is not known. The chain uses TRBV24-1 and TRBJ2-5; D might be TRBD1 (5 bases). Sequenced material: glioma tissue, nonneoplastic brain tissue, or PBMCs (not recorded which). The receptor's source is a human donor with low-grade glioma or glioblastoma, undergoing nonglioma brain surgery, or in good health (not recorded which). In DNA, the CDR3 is TGTGCCACCAGTGATTTGTCCAGGGACCAAGAGACCCAGTACTTC. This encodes CATSDLSRDQETQYF.